Listed below are T cell receptor beta chains from one sample, sequenced in a study of CD8+ T cells in alopecia areata. TCRdb keeps only in-frame clones here, not all; method: immunoSEQ multiplex PCR. The repertoire holds 200,000 or so clones, 58% seen once, with under 7% in the top ten. The source was CD4+ T cells sorted from blood, collected at week 24, from a patient treated with tofacitinib. These receptors were collected from a human donor with alopecia areata. Each CDR3 is given with its conserved first and last residue. Fields, in order: J gene, D gene, clone size, V gene, CDR3 DNA, CDR3 protein. The D gene is left open where the match is weak. The size field is filled for only some rows; it gives once, few, many or a size class.

J: TRBJ2-7
D: TRBD1
size: NA
V: TRBV6-5
DNA: TGTGCCAGCAGTTACGACAGGGCAGGTATCGAGCAGTACTTC
CDR3: CASSYDRAGIEQYF

J: TRBJ2-3
D: TRBD2
size: once
V: TRBV7-8
DNA: TGTGCCAGCAGCTTAGTAGCGGGGGCGCTCATGAATACGCAGTATTTT
CDR3: CASSLVAGALMNTQYF

J: TRBJ2-1
D: NA
size: NA
V: TRBV30
DNA: TGTGCCTGGGACGCAGGAGGGGGAGTGGAGAATGAGCAGTTCTTC
CDR3: CAWDAGGGVENEQFF

J: TRBJ2-5
D: NA
size: NA
V: TRBV7-2
DNA: TGTGCCAGCAGCTCCGGAGAGACCCAGTACTTC
CDR3: CASSSGETQYF

J: TRBJ1-2
D: TRBD1
size: NA
V: TRBV25-1
DNA: TGTGCCAGCAGTGACGACAGGGAGAATGGCTACACCTTC
CDR3: CASSDDRENGYTF

J: TRBJ2-1
D: TRBD2
size: NA
V: TRBV4-3
DNA: TGCGCCAGCAGCCCCGGAGCGGGGGACCTTGAGAATGAGCAGTTCTTC
CDR3: CASSPGAGDLENEQFF

J: TRBJ2-7
D: TRBD2
size: few
V: TRBV4-1
DNA: TGCGCCAGCAGCCAAGATAGGACTAGCGGGTGGAACGAGCAGTACTTC
CDR3: CASSQDRTSGWNEQYF

J: TRBJ1-1
D: TRBD1
size: NA
V: TRBV29-1
DNA: TGCAGCGTTCCAGCCGGGACAGGGAACACTGAAGCTTTCTTT
CDR3: CSVPAGTGNTEAFF

J: TRBJ2-7
D: TRBD1
size: NA
V: TRBV29-1
DNA: TGCAGCGTTGCCCGGACAGGGGCCTACGAGCAGTACTTC
CDR3: CSVARTGAYEQYF

J: TRBJ1-2
D: NA
size: NA
V: TRBV18
DNA: TGTGCCAGCTCACCGTCGTGGGGATCCAATGGCTACACCTTC
CDR3: CASSPSWGSNGYTF

J: TRBJ2-2
D: NA
size: few
V: TRBV15
DNA: TGTGCCACCAGCAGAGAAATCACCGGGGAGCTGTTTTTT
CDR3: CATSREITGELFF

J: TRBJ2-5
D: TRBD2
size: NA
V: TRBV2
DNA: TGTGCCAGCAGTGTAGGGCGGGGAGGGGAGACCCAGTACTTC
CDR3: CASSVGRGGETQYF

J: TRBJ2-1
D: NA
size: NA
V: TRBV5-6
DNA: TGTGCCAGCAGCTTTGGTGAGGAAGTAAATGAGCAGTTCTTC
CDR3: CASSFGEEVNEQFF

J: TRBJ2-5
D: TRBD1
size: NA
V: TRBV5-1
DNA: TGCGCCAGCGGAGGAAAAACAGGGGCAGAGACCCAGTACTTC
CDR3: CASGGKTGAETQYF

J: TRBJ1-1
D: NA
size: few
V: TRBV29-1
DNA: TGCAGCGTTGTGAAGGGGGGCAACACTGAAGCTTTCTTT
CDR3: CSVVKGGNTEAFF

J: TRBJ2-7
D: TRBD2
size: NA
V: TRBV28
DNA: TGTGCCGCCTCGACGGGAGGGACGAACTACGAGCAGTACTTC
CDR3: CAASTGGTNYEQYF

J: TRBJ1-1
D: NA
size: NA
V: TRBV20-1
DNA: TGCAGTGCTAGAGAAGTGGTTGAAGCTTTCTTT
CDR3: CSAREVVEAFF

J: TRBJ2-7
D: NA
size: NA
V: TRBV27
DNA: TGTGCCACACCACCGGGCCCTACCTACGAGCAGTACTTC
CDR3: CATPPGPTYEQYF

J: TRBJ1-1
D: NA
size: NA
V: TRBV11-2
DNA: TGTGCCAGCCAGGGCGGGGGGATGAACACTGAAGCTTTCTTT
CDR3: CASQGGGMNTEAFF

J: TRBJ2-3
D: NA
size: once
V: TRBV5-4
DNA: TGTGCCAGCAGCTTGACGGCAGGAAGCACAGATACGCAGTATTTT
CDR3: CASSLTAGSTDTQYF

J: TRBJ2-6
D: NA
size: NA
V: TRBV19
DNA: TGTGCCAGTACCCCAGGGGCCAACGTCCTGACTTTC
CDR3: CASTPGANVLTF

J: TRBJ2-7
D: NA
size: NA
V: TRBV6-6
DNA: TGTGCCAGCAGTTACATTAGTCCAGGTTCCCTCTCCGAGCAGTACTTC
CDR3: CASSYISPGSLSEQYF

J: TRBJ1-1
D: NA
size: NA
V: TRBV6-1
DNA: TGTGCCAGCAGTGAAGACGCCAGGACAAACACTGAAGCTTTCTTT
CDR3: CASSEDARTNTEAFF

J: TRBJ2-5
D: TRBD2
size: NA
V: TRBV25-1
DNA: TGTGCCAGCAGTGAATCGGGGGGGCCGCGGATGGAGACCCAGTACTTC
CDR3: CASSESGGPRMETQYF

J: TRBJ2-4
D: TRBD1
size: NA
V: TRBV28
DNA: TGTGCCAGCAGTTCAGGACAGGAGATCAAAAACATTCAGTACTTC
CDR3: CASSSGQEIKNIQYF

J: TRBJ2-5
D: NA
size: NA
V: TRBV25-1
DNA: TGTGCCAGCAGTGACACCCTGGGTGGGAAGACCCAGTACTTC
CDR3: CASSDTLGGKTQYF

J: TRBJ2-1
D: NA
size: few
V: TRBV27
DNA: TGTGCCAGCAGTTTAGTGGGGGACTACAATGAGCAGTTCTTC
CDR3: CASSLVGDYNEQFF

J: TRBJ1-5
D: NA
size: NA
V: TRBV28
DNA: TGTGCCAGCAGTCCGCGGGACTTCTATAGCAATCAGCCCCAGCATTTT
CDR3: CASSPRDFYSNQPQHF

J: TRBJ2-5
D: NA
size: NA
V: TRBV6-1
DNA: TGTGCCAGCAGGCAACATCACCAAGGGGAGACCCAGTACTTC
CDR3: CASRQHHQGETQYF

J: TRBJ2-5
D: NA
size: few
V: TRBV11-2
DNA: TGTGCCAGCAGCTTACGGCGGGATAGCGGCCCAGAGACCCAGTACTTC
CDR3: CASSLRRDSGPETQYF

J: TRBJ2-7
D: NA
size: NA
V: TRBV9
DNA: TGTGCCAGCAGCCCCAGGGTTGCACCCCCTGAGCAGTACTTC
CDR3: CASSPRVAPPEQYF

J: TRBJ2-1
D: TRBD2
size: NA
V: TRBV5-1
DNA: TGCGCCAGCAGCTCTACTACTGGGACTAGCGGGCCAGCTGAGCAGTTCTTC
CDR3: CASSSTTGTSGPAEQFF

J: TRBJ2-5
D: TRBD2
size: few
V: TRBV29-1
DNA: TGCAGCGTTGGTTCTAGCGGGGGGTACCAAGAGACCCAGTACTTC
CDR3: CSVGSSGGYQETQYF

J: TRBJ2-5
D: TRBD1
size: NA
V: TRBV5-1
DNA: TGCGCCAGCAGCTTGACAGGGGCGGACCAGTACTTC
CDR3: CASSLTGADQYF

J: TRBJ2-1
D: NA
size: NA
V: TRBV28
DNA: TGTGCCAGCAGTTCCCCGGGGCGAAGGAACAATGAGCAGTTCTTC
CDR3: CASSSPGRRNNEQFF

J: TRBJ2-2
D: NA
size: once
V: TRBV30
DNA: TGTGCCTGGAGTGGGGGGGAGCTGTTTTTT
CDR3: CAWSGGELFF

J: TRBJ1-5
D: NA
size: few
V: TRBV2
DNA: TGTGCCAGCAGTGAGGTGACGGGCAATCAGCCCCAGCATTTT
CDR3: CASSEVTGNQPQHF

J: TRBJ1-2
D: NA
size: NA
V: TRBV29-1
DNA: TGCAGCGTTGTTGCCGTCTCCTATGGCTACACCTTC
CDR3: CSVVAVSYGYTF

J: TRBJ1-3
D: NA
size: NA
V: TRBV28
DNA: TGTGCCAGCAGTACCTCCGGACCCAGCTCTGGAAACACCATATATTTT
CDR3: CASSTSGPSSGNTIYF

J: TRBJ2-3
D: NA
size: NA
V: TRBV4-1
DNA: TGCGCCAGCAGTCGCTTGCCCGGGACTTCTACCACAGATACGCAGTATTTT
CDR3: CASSRLPGTSTTDTQYF

J: TRBJ1-1
D: NA
size: NA
V: TRBV9
DNA: TGTGCCAGCAGCGTCGAGCAGGGTTTGGCGCGGCCTGAAGCTTTCTTT
CDR3: CASSVEQGLARPEAFF

J: TRBJ2-3
D: NA
size: few
V: TRBV28
DNA: TGTGCCAGCAGCCGGGCAATAGGAGATACGCAGTATTTT
CDR3: CASSRAIGDTQYF

J: TRBJ2-7
D: NA
size: NA
V: TRBV18
DNA: TGTGCCAGCTCCCCGCCCTCCCTAGGCGAGCAGTACTTC
CDR3: CASSPPSLGEQYF

J: TRBJ2-1
D: NA
size: NA
V: TRBV4-1
DNA: TGCGCCAGCAGCCAAGTTTTAACAAAATCTAACGATGAGCAGTTCTTC
CDR3: CASSQVLTKSNDEQFF

J: TRBJ1-2
D: TRBD1
size: few
V: TRBV29-1
DNA: TGCAGCGTTGAACGGACAGGGCGGAACTATGGCTACACCTTC
CDR3: CSVERTGRNYGYTF

J: TRBJ2-5
D: NA
size: few
V: TRBV5-1
DNA: TGCGCCAGCAGCTTCGACGAAGAGACCCAGTACTTC
CDR3: CASSFDEETQYF

J: TRBJ1-2
D: TRBD1
size: NA
V: TRBV6-5
DNA: TGTGCCAGCACACAGGGGGAATCGCATGGCTACACCTTC
CDR3: CASTQGESHGYTF

J: TRBJ2-7
D: NA
size: NA
V: TRBV6-5
DNA: TGTGCCAGCGGTATGGAGGGCCCCTACGAGCAGTACTTC
CDR3: CASGMEGPYEQYF

J: TRBJ1-2
D: NA
size: NA
V: TRBV4-3
DNA: TGCGCCAGCAGCCAAGAGGGGGTCCCTAACTATGGCTACACCTTC
CDR3: CASSQEGVPNYGYTF

J: TRBJ1-1
D: NA
size: NA
V: TRBV5-6
DNA: TGTGCCAGCACTCTCCAGACATCCCATGAAGCTTTCTTT
CDR3: CASTLQTSHEAFF